These 8 T cell receptor beta chains originate from one sample sequenced in a study of cytomegalovirus exposure and HLA in healthy donors. PCR used 60 Vbeta primers and 13 Jbeta primers. Produced via immunoSEQ multiplex PCR; TCRdb's table is partial and in-frame only. The table lists about 120,000 clones, about three quarters of them singletons. Specimen: PBMCs. The receptors stem from a female donor in good health and CMV-seronegative.

CDR3 in amino acids: CASSQGASGAYNEQFF. In nucleotides, the CDR3 is TGTGCCAGCAGCCAAGGGGCTAGCGGGGCCTACAATGAGCAGTTCTTC. This chain uses TRBV4-2 with TRBJ2-1; 9 nucleotides agree with TRBD2. From germline, CDR1 is LGHNA and CDR2 YNFKEQ. V lost 1 base to trimming and J lost 2 bases; unmatched junction nucleotides: 3. The CDR3 is 16 residues long.

The CDR3 loop is CASSAGSRDNPGWTQHF. The CDR3 DNA reads TGTGCCAGCAGCGCCGGATCAAGGGACAACCCCGGGTGGACCCAGCATTTT. This chain links TRBV11-2 with TRBJ1-5; tentative D call: TRBD1 (6 bases). The CDR3 is 17 residues long. Trimming stripped 5 bases from V and 11 bases from J, with 28 bases between. Looked up from germline, CDR1 is SGHAT and CDR2 is FQNNGV.

V is TRBV6-1 and J is TRBJ2-7; D possibly corresponds to TRBD1 (5 bases). There are 13 residues in the CDR3. Germline loops: CDR1 MNHNS, CDR2 SASEGT. The ends were cut back, 6 bases at V and 3 bases at J, with 12 bases in the middle. In DNA, the CDR3 is TGTGCCAGCAGGCCTGGGGCCGACTACGAGCAGTACTTC. It is translated as CASRPGADYEQYF.

The chain combines TRBV5-5 with TRBJ2-6, with D perhaps TRBD1 (6 bases). Germline V CDR1 and CDR2: SGHKS, YYEKEE (reference sequence). V was cut by 1 base and J by 4 bases, with 9 bases left in between. This CDR3 is built from 15 residues. This chain's CDR3 is CASSLLGAGANVLTF. The CDR3 coding sequence is TGTGCCAGCAGCTTGTTGGGGGCGGGGGCCAACGTCCTGACTTTC.

V usage is TRBV5-1 and J usage is TRBJ2-7, with a possible D match to TRBD2 (6 bases). CDR3 length: 11 residues. Trimming pared 3 bases from V and 9 bases from J, leaving 10 bases between. CDR1 and CDR2 (germline): SGHRS, YFSETQ. Here the CDR3 DNA reads TGCGCCAGCAGCTCAACGGGGGTGCAGTACTTC. Amino acids: CASSSTGVQYF.

The genes are TRBV6-1 and TRBJ2-5, with 13 bases matching TRBD2. Germline loops: CDR1 MNHNS, CDR2 SASEGT. Trimming at V came to 3 bases and at J to 3 bases, leaving 4 bases not matched to a gene. The CDR3 length is 16 residues. The CDR3 region has the DNA TGTGCCAGCAGTGAGCTACTAGCGGGGGGGGAAGAGACCCAGTACTTC. It yields the protein CASSELLAGGEETQYF.

A few counts support this clone. The rearrangement joins TRBV4-3 to TRBJ1-2, with a weak D call TRBD1 (6 bases). V was clipped by 4 bases and J by 3 bases, with 12 bases between them. There are 14 residues in the CDR3. Germline CDR1 is LGHNA and CDR2 is YSLEER. CDR3 residues: CASSRGGRDYGYTF. CDR3 bases: TGCGCCAGCAGCCGGGGGGGCAGGGACTATGGCTACACCTTC.

This chain links TRBV29-1 with TRBJ2-7; no firm D call. Germline assignment: CDR1 SQVTM and CDR2 ANQGSEA. The ends were cut back, 4 bases at V and 3 bases at J, with 10 bases in the middle. There are 12 residues in the CDR3. CDR3 protein: CSVGVTFYEQYF. Here the CDR3 DNA reads TGCAGCGTTGGAGTGACATTCTACGAGCAGTACTTC.